A selection of T cell receptor beta chains follows, all from one sample in a study of T-cell memory formation after mild COVID-19. A single record per CDR3 protein comes from TCRdb applying MiXCR to the 5' RACE reads. This sample has fewer than 300,000 distinct CDR3 sequences, with about 20% found just once. Sequenced sample: PBMCs or a T cell subset sorted from them (not recorded which). The receptors were sampled from a man younger than 35 who had mild COVID-19 (a few samples of this study predate the infection). Cell type and time point are not known. Each CDR3 is given with its conserved first and last residue. The D gene is left open where the match is weak. For some rows the clone size is stated as once, few or many, or as a class when expanded; others skip it.

D: NA
V: TRBV7-9
size: few
J: TRBJ2-3
DNA: TGTGCCAGCAGCGCTACAGCGGATACGCAGTATTTT
CDR3: CASSATADTQYF

D: TRBD1
V: TRBV24-1
size: few
J: TRBJ2-3
DNA: TGTGCCACCAGTGATTGGGAAGGGGGCGATGGCACAGATACGCAGTATTTT
CDR3: CATSDWEGGDGTDTQYF

D: NA
V: TRBV14
size: NA
J: TRBJ1-6
DNA: TGTGCCAGCAGCCAAGGCAGAGATAATTCACCCCTCCACTTT
CDR3: CASSQGRDNSPLHF

D: NA
V: TRBV9
size: NA
J: TRBJ1-1
DNA: TGTGCCAGCAGCGCCACCGTTTCTTTATCCCTTGGTGAAGCTTTCTTT
CDR3: CASSATVSLSLGEAFF

D: NA
V: TRBV4-1
size: few
J: TRBJ2-2
DNA: TGCGCCAGCAGTATCTTAGGGGGAGGAACCGGGGAGCTGTTTTTT
CDR3: CASSILGGGTGELFF

D: NA
V: TRBV18
size: NA
J: TRBJ2-3
DNA: TGTGCCACCACCGGGCGGTTCACAGATACGCAGTATTTT
CDR3: CATTGRFTDTQYF

D: TRBD2
V: TRBV11-2
size: NA
J: TRBJ2-3
DNA: TGTGCCAGCAGCTTAAATAGCGGGGGGGCAAGCACAGATACGCAGTATTTT
CDR3: CASSLNSGGASTDTQYF

D: TRBD1
V: TRBV4-2
size: NA
J: TRBJ2-2
DNA: TGTGCCAGCAGCCACCCGTTGGCTTTAGGACAGGGGAACACCGGGGAGCTGTTTTTT
CDR3: CASSHPLALGQGNTGELFF

D: TRBD1
V: TRBV7-2
size: few
J: TRBJ1-3
DNA: TGTGCCAGCAGCTTAGCGCGCGACAGGGCTGGAAACACCATATATTTT
CDR3: CASSLARDRAGNTIYF

D: TRBD2
V: TRBV3-1
size: NA
J: TRBJ2-3
DNA: TGTGCCAGCAGTCGGGGGGCACTAGCGGTCACAGATACGCAGTATTTT
CDR3: CASSRGALAVTDTQYF

D: NA
V: TRBV6-2/TRBV6-3
size: NA
J: TRBJ1-6
DNA: TGTGCCAGCAGTCCGTCTTGGTCGCCCCTCCACTTT
CDR3: CASSPSWSPLHF

D: TRBD1
V: TRBV7-9
size: NA
J: TRBJ1-1
DNA: TGTGCCAGCAGCTTAGCCGACCTCCGGACAGGAAAGAACACTGAAGCTTTCTTT
CDR3: CASSLADLRTGKNTEAFF

D: TRBD2
V: TRBV5-1
size: few
J: TRBJ2-3
DNA: TGCGCCAGCAGCCGTAGCGGGCCCCTCACAGATACGCAGTATTTT
CDR3: CASSRSGPLTDTQYF

D: NA
V: TRBV18
size: NA
J: TRBJ1-1
DNA: TGTGCCAGCTCAGATAGAGTCGCGAACACTGAAGCTTTCTTT
CDR3: CASSDRVANTEAFF

D: TRBD1
V: TRBV20-1
size: few
J: TRBJ2-5
DNA: TGCAGTGCTCGCCGGGACAGAGGGGTTCAAGAGACCCAGTACTTC
CDR3: CSARRDRGVQETQYF

D: NA
V: TRBV7-2
size: many
J: TRBJ1-5
DNA: TGTGCCAGCAGCTCATATAGCAATCAGCCCCAGCATTTT
CDR3: CASSSYSNQPQHF

D: TRBD2
V: TRBV24-1
size: few
J: TRBJ2-1
DNA: TGTGCCACCAGTGATCCGGAGCGGGGGGGCTCTGGCGAGCAGTTCTTC
CDR3: CATSDPERGGSGEQFF

D: NA
V: TRBV30
size: few
J: TRBJ1-1
DNA: TGTGCCTGGAGTGTACGGGGGGGCACTGAAGCTTTCTTT
CDR3: CAWSVRGGTEAFF

D: NA
V: TRBV12-3/TRBV12-4
size: NA
J: TRBJ2-2
DNA: TGTGCCAGCTTGGACTGGACCGGGGAGCTGTTTTTT
CDR3: CASLDWTGELFF

D: TRBD2
V: TRBV2
size: NA
J: TRBJ2-3
DNA: TGTGCCAGCAGTGCGACTAGCGGGGCCCATTTAAGCACAGATACGCAGTATTTT
CDR3: CASSATSGAHLSTDTQYF

D: NA
V: TRBV5-4
size: NA
J: TRBJ1-2
DNA: TGTGCCAGCTCCCGGGTAGGGGCCTATGGCTACACCTTC
CDR3: CASSRVGAYGYTF

D: NA
V: TRBV3-1
size: many
J: TRBJ2-5
DNA: TGTGCCAGCAGCCTCGGGACACATCAAGAGACCCAGTACTTC
CDR3: CASSLGTHQETQYF

D: TRBD1
V: TRBV6-5
size: NA
J: TRBJ2-3
DNA: TGTGCCAGCAGTAAACAGCCGGGACAGGGGTCAGATACGCAGTATTTT
CDR3: CASSKQPGQGSDTQYF

D: NA
V: TRBV20-1
size: few
J: TRBJ2-5
DNA: TGCAGTGCTAGCGGGGGCGGTGTCAGGCAAGAGACCCAGTACTTC
CDR3: CSASGGGVRQETQYF

D: TRBD2
V: TRBV4-1
size: NA
J: TRBJ2-3
DNA: TGCGCCAGCAGCCACTGGACTAGATCGTCCGCAGATACGCAGTATTTT
CDR3: CASSHWTRSSADTQYF

D: NA
V: TRBV20-1
size: NA
J: TRBJ2-5
DNA: TGCAGCAACCGGGGGTTGGGGGAGACCCAGTACTTC
CDR3: CSNRGLGETQYF

D: TRBD2
V: TRBV7-2
size: NA
J: TRBJ2-1
DNA: TGTGCCAGCAGCCCGCTCCCTAGCGGGGGGGCTTACAATGAGCAGTTCTTC
CDR3: CASSPLPSGGAYNEQFF

D: NA
V: TRBV30
size: NA
J: TRBJ1-3
DNA: TGTGCCTGGATCGTCGGGTGGGCCAACACCATATATTTT
CDR3: CAWIVGWANTIYF

D: NA
V: TRBV7-9
size: NA
J: TRBJ2-3
DNA: TGTGCCAGCAGCTTTCTTCGGACTGCTAGCACAGATACGCAGTATTTT
CDR3: CASSFLRTASTDTQYF

D: NA
V: TRBV5-1
size: few
J: TRBJ1-5
DNA: TGCGCCAGCAGCTTGAATCAGGCAGAGCCCCAGCATTTT
CDR3: CASSLNQAEPQHF

D: NA
V: TRBV12-3/TRBV12-4
size: NA
J: TRBJ1-2
DNA: TGTGCCAGCAGTTTCGGGGACTCCCTCTACACCTTC
CDR3: CASSFGDSLYTF

D: TRBD1
V: TRBV7-9
size: few
J: TRBJ1-2
DNA: TGTGCCAGCAGCTTTGGACAGGGCCATGGCTACACCTTC
CDR3: CASSFGQGHGYTF

D: TRBD1
V: TRBV20-1
size: NA
J: TRBJ2-5
DNA: TGCAGTGCCCTAGGTCATCCGGGACAGGGGAAGGAGACCCAGTACTTC
CDR3: CSALGHPGQGKETQYF

D: NA
V: TRBV10-2
size: many
J: TRBJ2-5
DNA: TGCGCCAGCAGTGGCCGCGGTGGCGAGACCCAGTACTTC
CDR3: CASSGRGGETQYF

D: NA
V: TRBV25-1
size: NA
J: TRBJ2-3
DNA: TGTGCCAGCAGACTCACAGATACGCAGTATTTT
CDR3: CASRLTDTQYF

D: TRBD1
V: TRBV5-1
size: few
J: TRBJ1-2
DNA: TGCGCCAGCAGCTTGGAGGGACAGACGAACCGCCACTTC
CDR3: CASSLEGQTNRHF

D: TRBD1
V: TRBV18
size: NA
J: TRBJ1-5
DNA: TGTGCCAGCTCTCATGACAGGGAACACCAGCCCCAGCATTTT
CDR3: CASSHDREHQPQHF

D: NA
V: TRBV6-2/TRBV6-3
size: NA
J: TRBJ2-3
DNA: TGTGCCAGCACTCCGGAGGGAGATACGCAGTATTTT
CDR3: CASTPEGDTQYF